These 6 T cell receptor beta chains came from one sample sequenced in a study of a mutant IDH1 vaccine in newly diagnosed glioma. Profiled with immunoSEQ multiplex PCR; TCRdb holds only in-frame clones, not every one. The table records tens of thousands of clones, about 90% of them present only once. Which antigens these TCRs recognize remains unknown. Sample time point: week 23, last vaccination. The vaccine gave 300 ug of a 20-mer mutant IDH1 peptide subcutaneously per dose. Specimen: PBMCs, collected from a glioma patient whose treatment included an IDH1 peptide vaccine. All receptors come from a man in his forties with glioma.

This clone has more than one count but fewer than ten. The genes are TRBV28 and TRBJ2-7, with D possibly matching TRBD1 (6 bases). CDR1 and CDR2 (germline): MDHEN, SYDVKM. This CDR3 has 16 residues. V lost 5 bases and J lost 0, with 17 bases in between. In DNA form, the CDR3 reads TGTGCCAGCAGTCCCCCAGGACAGCCGAGCTCCTACGAGCAGTACTTC. Amino acid sequence: CASSPPGQPSSYEQYF. Complete variable domain (other parts from reference TRBV28 and TRBJ2-7): DVKVTQSSRYLVKRTGEKVFLECVQDMDHENMFWYRQDPGLGLRLIYFSYDVKMKEKGDIPEGYSVSREKKERFSLILESASTNQTSMYLCASSPPGQPSSYEQYFGPGTRLTVT.

This clone was seen once. The genes are TRBV19 and TRBJ2-6, with D maybe TRBD1 (6 bases). The CDR3 extends over 13 amino acids. CDR1 is LNHDA, CDR2 SQIVND, per germline (reference sequence). The germline V and J ends were trimmed by 5 bases and 8 bases, with 10 bases remaining between them. The CDR3 DNA sequence: TGTGCCAGTAGTCAGGGGTCTTCCAACGTCCTGACTTTC. It translates to CASSQGSSNVLTF.

The V call is TRBV9, the J call TRBJ2-2; D may be TRBD2 (5 bases). This CDR3 comprises 13 residues. The germline gives CDR1 SGDLS, CDR2 YYNGEE. V was trimmed by 1 base and J by 7 bases, leaving 8 bases between them. The CDR3 here is CASSVSLGGELFF. Here the CDR3 DNA reads TGTGCCAGCAGCGTATCACTAGGCGGGGAGCTGTTTTTT.

CDR3 sequence (DNA): TGTGCCAGTAAGCGGGACAGGGAAAATGGCTACACCTTC. This sequence encodes CASKRDRENGYTF. The chain recombines TRBV19 with TRBJ1-2; 9 nucleotides align to TRBD1. The V gene end was trimmed by 7 bases and the J gene end by 6 bases; junction bases not matched to a gene: 6. CDR1 and CDR2 from the germline V gene are LNHDA and SQIVND (reference sequence). The CDR3 is 13 residues long.

This chain joins TRBV6-5 and TRBJ2-7; the match to TRBD1 covers 7 bases. The length of the CDR3 is 15 residues. V shed 6 bases and J 0 bases; nucleotides not matched to a gene: 8. Germline values: CDR1 MNHEY, CDR2 SVGAGI. As DNA, the CDR3 is TGTGCCAGCAGGCCCTACGGGACAGCCTCCTACGAGCAGTACTTC. It codes for CASRPYGTASYEQYF.

The chain combines TRBV18 with TRBJ2-7; D gene unclear. Trimming took off 4 bases at V and 4 bases at J, with 5 bases between the two ends. The V gene's germline CDR1 is KGHSH and CDR2 LQKENI. The CDR3 covers 11 residues. CDR3 protein: CASSLQYEQYF. The CDR3 DNA sequence: TGTGCCAGCTCACTTCAATACGAGCAGTACTTC. Drawing the rest from reference TRBV18 and TRBJ2-7, the complete variable domain is NAGVMQNPRHLVRRRGQEARLRCSPMKGHSHVYWYRQLPEEGLKFMVYLQKENIIDESGMPKERFSAEFPKEGPSILRIQQVVRGDSAAYFCASSLQYEQYFGPGTRLTVT.